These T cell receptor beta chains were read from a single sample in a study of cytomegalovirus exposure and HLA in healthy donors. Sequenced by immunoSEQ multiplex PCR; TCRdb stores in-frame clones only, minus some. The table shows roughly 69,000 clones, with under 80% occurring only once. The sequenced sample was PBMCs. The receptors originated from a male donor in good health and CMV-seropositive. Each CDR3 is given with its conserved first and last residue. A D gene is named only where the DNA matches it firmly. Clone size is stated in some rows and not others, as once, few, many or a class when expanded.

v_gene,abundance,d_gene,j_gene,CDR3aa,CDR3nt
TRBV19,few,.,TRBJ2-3,CASSWSRTDTQYF,TGTGCCAGTAGTTGGAGCCGCACAGATACGCAGTATTTT
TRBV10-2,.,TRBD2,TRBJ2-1,CASSERWLAGNNEQFF,TGCGCCAGCAGTGAGCGATGGCTAGCGGGGAACAATGAGCAGTTCTTC
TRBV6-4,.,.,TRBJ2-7,CASSPVGFGGEQYF,TGTGCCAGCAGCCCCGTCGGGTTCGGGGGCGAGCAGTACTTC
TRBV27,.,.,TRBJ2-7,CASTGYEQYF,TGTGCCAGCACGGGGTACGAGCAGTACTTC
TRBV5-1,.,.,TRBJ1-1,CASSNRAWDTEAFF,TGCGCCAGCAGCAACAGGGCTTGGGACACTGAAGCTTTCTTT
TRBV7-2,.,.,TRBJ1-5,CASSLWGDNQPQHF,TGTGCCAGCAGCTTATGGGGGGACAATCAGCCCCAGCATTTT
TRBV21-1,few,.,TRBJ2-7,CASSGSPTGREQYF,TGTGCCAGCAGCGGCTCCCCGACAGGCCGGGAGCAGTACTTC
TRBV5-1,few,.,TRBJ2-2,CASSSSNTGELFF,TGCGCCAGCAGCTCTTCGAACACCGGGGAGCTGTTTTTT
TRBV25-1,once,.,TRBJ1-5,CASSEPGTSQPQHF,TGTGCCAGCAGTGAACCCGGGACATCTCAGCCCCAGCATTTT
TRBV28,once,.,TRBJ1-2,CASSTRVIITGHYGYTF,TGTGCCAGCAGCACCCGGGTTATTATAACAGGACACTATGGCTACACCTTC
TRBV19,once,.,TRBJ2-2,CASSIAVGGELFF,TGTGCCAGTAGTATAGCGGTCGGCGGGGAGCTGTTTTTT
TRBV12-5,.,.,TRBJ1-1,CASGQYRATEAFF,TGTGCTAGTGGTCAGTACAGGGCCACTGAAGCTTTCTTT
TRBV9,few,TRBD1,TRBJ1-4,CASRAGTGGVEKLFF,TGTGCCAGCAGGGCCGGGACAGGGGGCGTTGAAAAACTGTTTTTT
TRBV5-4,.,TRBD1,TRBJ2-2,CASSLTGTGAWELFF,TGTGCCAGCAGCCTAACCGGGACAGGGGCCTGGGAGCTGTTTTTT
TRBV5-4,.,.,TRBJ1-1,CASSLLALNTEAFF,TGTGCCAGCAGCTTGTTAGCCCTGAACACTGAAGCTTTCTTT
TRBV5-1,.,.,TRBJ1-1,CASSPTWGTEAFF,TGCGCCAGCAGCCCGACGTGGGGCACGGAAGCTTTCTTT
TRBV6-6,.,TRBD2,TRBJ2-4,CASRAGTSSAKNIQYF,TGTGCCAGCAGAGCCGGGACTAGCTCTGCTAAAAACATTCAGTACTTC
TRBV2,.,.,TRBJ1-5,CASSEGHSNQPQHF,TGTGCCAGCAGTGAGGGACATAGCAATCAGCCCCAGCATTTT
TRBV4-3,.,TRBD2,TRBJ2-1,CASSQDLPSGGSSYNEQFF,TGCGCCAGCAGCCAAGATCTGCCTAGCGGGGGGTCCTCCTACAATGAGCAGTTCTTC
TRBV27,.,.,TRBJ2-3,CASSFGISGRRDTQYF,TGTGCCAGCAGTTTCGGTATTAGCGGCCGGCGAGATACGCAGTATTTT
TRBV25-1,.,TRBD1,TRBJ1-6,CASSEGTGGWDSPLHF,TGTGCCAGCAGTGAAGGGACAGGGGGATGGGATTCACCCCTCCACTTT
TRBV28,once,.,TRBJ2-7,CASSGAAGIYEQYF,TGTGCCAGCAGTGGCGCAGCGGGCATCTACGAGCAGTACTTC
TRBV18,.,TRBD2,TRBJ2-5,CASSPGLAGYQETQYF,TGTGCCAGCTCACCGGGACTAGCGGGTTACCAAGAGACCCAGTACTTC
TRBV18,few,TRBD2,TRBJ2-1,CASSPGGSGWINEQFF,TGTGCCAGCTCACCAGGGGGTAGCGGGTGGATCAATGAGCAGTTCTTC
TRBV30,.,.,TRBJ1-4,CAGQAGVLEKLFF,TGTGCCGGACAAGCGGGGGTTTTGGAAAAACTGTTTTTT
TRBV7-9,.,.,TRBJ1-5,CASSLEGQPQHF,TGTGCCAGCAGCTTAGAGGGGCAGCCCCAGCATTTT
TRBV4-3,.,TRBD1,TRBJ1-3,CASSQGTDFSGNTIYF,TGCGCCAGCAGCCAGGGGACAGACTTCTCTGGAAACACCATATATTTT
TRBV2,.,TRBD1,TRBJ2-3,CASSELGQTQDTQYF,TGTGCCAGCAGTGAATTGGGACAGACCCAAGATACGCAGTATTTT
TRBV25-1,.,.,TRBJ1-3,CASSKGEFSGNTIYF,TGTGCCAGCAGTAAGGGAGAGTTTTCTGGAAACACCATATATTTT
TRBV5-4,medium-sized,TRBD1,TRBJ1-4,CASSWDRNNEKLFF,TGTGCCAGCAGCTGGGACAGGAATAATGAAAAACTGTTTTTT
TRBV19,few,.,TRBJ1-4,CASSTHREGNEKLFF,TGTGCCAGTAGTACCCACAGGGAGGGGAATGAAAAACTGTTTTTT
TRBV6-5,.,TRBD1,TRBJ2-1,CASSPDRALYNEQFF,TGTGCCAGCAGTCCAGACAGGGCGCTGTACAATGAGCAGTTCTTC
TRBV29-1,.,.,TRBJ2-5,CSVEDQGTQYF,TGCAGCGTTGAAGATCAGGGGACCCAGTACTTC
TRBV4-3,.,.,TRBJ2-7,CASSQDGLYEQYF,TGCGCCAGCAGCCAAGATGGGCTATACGAGCAGTACTTC
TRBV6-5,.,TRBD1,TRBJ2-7,CASRHGQGNYEQYF,TGTGCCAGCAGGCACGGACAGGGAAACTACGAGCAGTACTTC
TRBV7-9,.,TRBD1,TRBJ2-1,CASSPPGTDYNEQFF,TGTGCCAGCAGCCCACCCGGGACAGATTACAATGAGCAGTTCTTC
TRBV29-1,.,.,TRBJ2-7,CSVAGRGNKGEQYF,TGCAGCGTTGCGGGTAGGGGGAATAAGGGCGAGCAGTACTTC
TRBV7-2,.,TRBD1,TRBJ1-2,CASSLSGGQDYGYTF,TGTGCCAGCAGCCTGAGTGGGGGACAGGATTATGGCTACACCTTT
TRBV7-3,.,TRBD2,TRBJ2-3,CASSRGGSGRGSTDTQYF,TGTGCCAGCAGCCGAGGGGGTAGCGGGAGGGGGAGCACAGATACGCAGTATTTT
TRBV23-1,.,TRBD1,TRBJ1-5,CASNWERQGGNQPQHF,TGCGCCAGCAATTGGGAACGACAGGGCGGCAATCAGCCCCAGCATTTT
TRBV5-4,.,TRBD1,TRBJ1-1,CASHWGGRGQNTEAFF,TGTGCCAGTCACTGGGGGGGCAGGGGGCAAAACACTGAAGCTTTCTTT
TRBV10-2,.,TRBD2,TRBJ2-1,CASRLTSGYNEQFF,TGCGCCAGCAGGCTGACTAGCGGCTACAATGAGCAGTTCTTC
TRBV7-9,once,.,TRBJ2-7,CASSHPVSGFHEQYF,TGTGCCAGCAGTCATCCCGTGTCCGGGTTCCACGAGCAGTACTTC
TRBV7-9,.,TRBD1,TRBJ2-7,CASSLTGAPYEQYF,TGTGCCAGCAGCTTAACAGGGGCCCCCTACGAGCAGTACTTC
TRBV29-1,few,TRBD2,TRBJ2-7,CSVEFGSGTYEQYF,TGCAGCGTTGAGTTCGGGAGCGGGACCTACGAGCAGTACTTC